Listed below are T cell receptor beta chains from one sample, sequenced in a study of T cell responses to AZD1222 COVID-19 vaccine. Using immunoSEQ multiplex PCR, the repertoire was profiled, and TCRdb retains in-frame clones only, with some absent. The sample shows some 170,000 clones, 85% to 90% of them seen only once. Sequenced here: peripheral blood, sampled 28 days after the second dose of the MenACWY control vaccine. The receptors derive from an adult who received the MenACWY meningococcal vaccine as a control. Both conserved end residues are part of each CDR3. Each record gives: clone size, D gene, V gene, J gene, CDR3 protein, CDR3 DNA. D genes are given only for firm matches. A row's size may be missing; if present it is once, few, many or a size class.

>-|-|TRBV7-2|TRBJ1-4
CASSLGGSLNEKLFF
TGTGCCAGCAGCTTAGGGGGCAGCCTTAATGAAAAACTGTTTTTT
>few|-|TRBV7-2|TRBJ1-2
CASSPDSGSGYTF
TGTGCCAGCAGCCCAGACAGTGGAAGTGGCTACACCTTC
>-|-|TRBV5-5|TRBJ1-1
CASSLDPHTEAFF
TGTGCCAGCAGCTTGGACCCCCACACTGAAGCTTTCTTT
>-|-|TRBV5-8|TRBJ1-2
CASSFPMNYGYTF
TGTGCCAGCAGCTTTCCGATGAACTATGGCTACACCTTC
>-|-|TRBV24-1|TRBJ2-2
CATTWGPNTGELFF
TGTGCCACCACGTGGGGCCCGAACACCGGGGAGCTGTTTTTT
>-|-|TRBV7-2|TRBJ1-4
CASSDDRKETNEKLFF
TGTGCCAGCAGCGACGACAGGAAAGAAACTAATGAAAAACTGTTTTTT
>-|-|TRBV19|TRBJ1-2
CASSINAGYGYTF
TGTGCCAGTAGTATAAATGCAGGGTATGGCTACACCTTC
>few|-|TRBV9|TRBJ2-3
CASSVGIDTQYF
TGTGCCAGCAGCGTTGGGATCGATACGCAGTATTTT
>-|-|TRBV7-8|TRBJ1-4
CASSSFQGAGSTNEKLFF
TGTGCCAGCAGCTCGTTTCAAGGGGCCGGGTCTACTAATGAAAAACTGTTTTTT
>-|-|TRBV6-1|TRBJ2-4
CASSGRTATLAKNIQYF
TGTGCCAGCAGTGGGAGGACAGCCACTTTAGCCAAAAACATTCAGTACTTC
>-|-|TRBV7-6|TRBJ1-2
CASSPSENYGYTF
TGTGCCAGCAGCCCGAGTGAGAACTATGGCTACACCTTC
>-|-|TRBV18|TRBJ1-5
CASSPPGSGNGNQPQHF
TGTGCCAGCTCACCACCGGGGTCAGGGAATGGCAATCAGCCCCAGCATTTT
>-|TRBD1|TRBV25-1|TRBJ1-6
CASRPETGASPLHF
TGTGCCAGCAGACCTGAGACAGGGGCTTCACCCCTCCACTTT
>once|-|TRBV30|TRBJ1-5
CAWSDWDGLLQPQHF
TGTGCCTGGAGTGATTGGGACGGACTTCTTCAGCCCCAGCATTTT
>-|-|TRBV5-6|TRBJ1-1
CASSLAAGTEAFF
TGTGCCAGCAGCTTGGCCGCTGGTACTGAAGCTTTCTTT
>-|TRBD1|TRBV20-1|TRBJ1-2
CSAGRTGHTF
TGCAGTGCTGGCAGGACAGGGCACACCTTC
>-|-|TRBV6-5|TRBJ2-7
CASSYSGISIEQYF
TGTGCCAGCAGTTACTCAGGGATCTCCATCGAGCAGTACTTC
>-|-|TRBV7-9|TRBJ2-3
CASSLAPDTQYF
TGTGCCAGCAGCTTAGCCCCAGATACGCAGTATTTT
>-|TRBD1|TRBV11-2|TRBJ2-7
CASRPGTGPYEQYF
TGTGCCAGCAGGCCCGGGACAGGGCCCTACGAGCAGTACTTC
>-|-|TRBV19|TRBJ2-4
CASSIGGSGWGENIQYF
TGTGCCAGTAGTATAGGCGGATCGGGTTGGGGAGAAAACATTCAGTACTTC
>few|TRBD2|TRBV10-3|TRBJ2-7
CATGLAGDYEQYF
TGTGCCACCGGACTAGCGGGGGACTACGAGCAGTACTTC
>-|-|TRBV6-5|TRBJ2-3
CASSYSTRERGVYF
TGTGCCAGCAGTTACTCGACCAGGGAAAGGGGAGTCTATTTT
>-|TRBD1|TRBV7-9|TRBJ1-1
CASSLTGDTEAFF
TGTGCCAGCAGCCTCACAGGGGACACTGAAGCTTTCTTT
>once|TRBD2|TRBV29-1|TRBJ2-1
CSVGLAGSNEQFF
TGCAGCGTTGGACTAGCGGGGTCGAATGAGCAGTTCTTC
>-|TRBD1|TRBV18|TRBJ2-1
CASSGYHPGTGGEQFF
TGTGCCAGCTCAGGCTATCACCCCGGGACAGGGGGTGAGCAGTTCTTC
>few|-|TRBV27|TRBJ2-7
CASIPLGGWQGIRNEQYF
TGTGCCAGCATACCCTTGGGGGGTTGGCAGGGCATTCGGAACGAGCAGTACTTC
>-|-|TRBV7-9|TRBJ2-6
CASSLVRSGANVLTF
TGTGCCAGCAGCCTGGTCAGGTCTGGGGCCAACGTCCTGACTTTC
>-|-|TRBV12-3/TRBV12-4|TRBJ1-1
CATRPRMVARAFF
TGTGCCACCAGACCCCGAATGGTAGCAAGAGCTTTCTTT
>-|-|TRBV3-1/TRBV3-2|TRBJ2-5
CASSHRETQYF
TGTGCCAGCAGCCATCGAGAGACCCAGTACTTC
>-|-|TRBV19|TRBJ2-3
CASSIPTDTQYF
TGTGCCAGTAGTATCCCAACAGATACGCAGTATTTT
>-|-|TRBV4-1|TRBJ2-7
CASSQDGRQDLDEQYF
TGCGCCAGCAGCCAAGATGGAAGGCAGGACCTCGACGAGCAGTACTTC
>-|TRBD1|TRBV2|TRBJ1-2
CASIRTGRDYGYTF
TGTGCCAGCATACGGACAGGGAGAGACTATGGCTACACCTTC
>-|TRBD2|TRBV7-2|TRBJ2-3
CASRLGLAGSTDTQYF
TGTGCCAGCAGATTGGGACTAGCGGGTAGCACAGATACGCAGTATTTT
>-|TRBD1|TRBV5-1|TRBJ2-7
CASSSGQGAYEQYF
TGCGCCAGCAGCTCGGGACAGGGGGCCTACGAGCAGTACTTC
>-|-|TRBV7-2|TRBJ2-1
CASSLGGDYNEQFF
TGTGCCAGCAGCTTGGGCGGAGATTACAATGAGCAGTTCTTC
>-|-|TRBV6-1|TRBJ1-2
CASSERGGGYTF
TGTGCCAGCAGTGAACGGGGGGGTGGCTACACCTTC
>-|TRBD2|TRBV28|TRBJ2-7
CASSFASGSYEQYF
TGTGCCAGCAGTTTCGCTAGCGGGTCCTACGAGCAGTACTTC
>-|-|TRBV6-2/TRBV6-3|TRBJ1-4
CASSYLAGGGREKLFF
TGTGCCAGCAGTTATCTGGCGGGGGGCGGACGAGAAAAACTGTTTTTT
>-|-|TRBV7-9|TRBJ1-2
CASVRATNYGYTF
TGTGCCAGCGTCAGGGCGACTAACTATGGCTACACCTTC
>-|-|TRBV6-2/TRBV6-3|TRBJ2-7
CASSYGEAYYEQYF
TGTGCCAGCAGTTACGGCGAAGCCTACTACGAGCAGTACTTC
>-|-|TRBV6-5|TRBJ2-7
CASSSRTSPFLEQYF
TGTGCCAGCAGTTCGAGGACCTCCCCCTTCCTCGAGCAGTACTTC
>-|-|TRBV27|TRBJ1-1
CASSLRGAGEAFF
TGTGCCAGCAGTTTACGGGGGGCTGGTGAAGCTTTCTTT
>-|TRBD1|TRBV24-1|TRBJ1-5
CATSDRTGGAGQPQHF
TGTGCCACCAGTGATCGGACAGGGGGCGCAGGGCAGCCCCAGCATTTT
>-|-|TRBV7-2|TRBJ2-3
CASSSRVRGWGDTQYF
TGTGCCAGCAGCTCAAGGGTTAGGGGATGGGGAGATACGCAGTATTTT
>-|-|TRBV29-1|TRBJ1-1
CSGGRAGSTEAFF
TGCAGCGGGGGTCGGGCAGGGTCCACTGAAGCTTTCTTT
>-|-|TRBV29-1|TRBJ1-3
CSVEGVGGDTIYF
TGCAGCGTTGAAGGGGTTGGGGGTGACACCATATATTTT
>-|-|TRBV7-9|TRBJ1-1
CASSITRDTEAFF
TGTGCCAGCAGTATTACCCGGGACACTGAAGCTTTCTTT
>few|-|TRBV29-1|TRBJ2-1
CSLRADNEQFF
TGCAGCCTCCGGGCCGACAATGAGCAGTTCTTC
>once|-|TRBV11-2|TRBJ2-1
CASSLVRIYNEQFF
TGTGCCAGCAGCTTAGTTCGAATCTACAATGAGCAGTTCTTC
>-|-|TRBV12-5|TRBJ1-2
CASGGQNGYTF
TGTGCTAGTGGTGGGCAGAATGGCTACACCTTC
>-|-|TRBV19|TRBJ1-3
CASSRVGFGNTIYF
TGTGCCAGTAGCCGTGTTGGTTTCGGAAACACCATATATTTT